This T cell receptor (beta chain) was identified during a study of cytotoxic CD8 clonotypes in ibrutinib-treated CLL (dated by TCRdb to the early 2020s). In the study overall: The cohort was composed of 10 to 11 relapsed/refractory and 15 treatment-naive patients; IGHV unmutated status was identified in roughly 17 patients. Responses were partial in roughly 24 patients and complete in 2; after median about 63 months follow-up, roughly 15 stayed in remission and about 12 progressed. Longitudinal samples were available for about 30% of the roughly 86 trial participants. Cryopreserved peripheral blood mononuclear cells were collected at three points: before therapy, at response, and at either sustained remission or disease progression. Samples at response were collected after a median of about 13 months of treatment, with a range of 6 to 36 months. On average, each sample had about 260,000 productive templates and more than 85,000 productive rearrangements. The investigation overall reported the following: Clonality increased at ibrutinib response, stayed stable in sustained remission, and fell back toward baseline at progression. Sampling times were not matched between patients in sustained remission and patients whose disease was progressing, and lymph node repertoires were not examined. Public clonotypes were found to be uncommon and were observed to contract or remain stable during treatment; the increase in clonality was shown to reflect expansion of private clonotypes at ibrutinib response. Baseline clonality exceeded that of age-matched healthy donors and correlated strongly with circulating CD8+ T-cell counts.

For TCR beta library preparation, roughly 2 micrograms of genomic DNA were extracted from the cryopreserved PBMCs. Longitudinal blood samples from CLL patients receiving ibrutinib monotherapy were subjected to high-throughput TCR beta sequencing. The patients were enrolled in a single-center, open-label phase 2 trial of ibrutinib monotherapy. In regard to this clone: The antigen it recognizes is unknown. No much larger clone is present one base from it, and per-base qualities are unavailable.

On a MiSeq, deep resolution sequencing aimed for a depth between 1 in 1 million and 1 in 200,000 T cells, with each clonotype covered approximately 9.8x on average. TCR beta libraries were generated with the immunoSEQ hsTCRB Kit. From the authors' description of their analysis: ImmunoSEQ Data Assistant and ImmunoSEQ Analyzer were used for data analysis, and V, D and J genes were assigned according to IMGT definitions. Clonality, which ranges from 0 to 1, was calculated as one minus the normalized Shannon entropy of productive rearrangement frequencies. Public clonotype analysis was restricted to overrepresented clonotypes comprising at least 0.05% of each patient's repertoire. Some 13 repertoires from age-matched healthy donors, obtained from immuneACCESS, served as clonality controls. TCRdb's version of the immuneACCESS table is confined to in-frame rearrangements and falls short of the full clone set. An unresolved V gene accounts for under half of the shortfall where checked; the remainder is of unknown origin. V and J calls and clone size are given by that table; D and trimming were obtained from the DNA. Recorded for this sample are 300,000 to 350,000 clones; around four fifths of them occurred a single time. Of the sample, over 5.5% is held by the ten largest clones.

Trimming removed 5 bases from V and 3 bases from J; the gene matches leave 10 bases unexplained. The germline V gene encodes CDR1 SGHVS and CDR2 FNYEAQ. Taken from cysteine to phenylalanine, the CDR3 has 16 residues. Only the CDR3 DNA stays, 48 bases, in frame from base 1. This clonotype originated in a human donor with chronic lymphocytic leukemia. The sample was PBMCs, taken before ibrutinib treatment. The rearranged chain carries TRBV7-6 and TRBJ1-1; TRBD1 aligns with 9 central bases. Here is the DNA: TGTGCCAGCAGCACACCGGGACAGGGAATTGACACTGAAGCTTTCTTT. It codes for CASSTPGQGIDTEAFF.